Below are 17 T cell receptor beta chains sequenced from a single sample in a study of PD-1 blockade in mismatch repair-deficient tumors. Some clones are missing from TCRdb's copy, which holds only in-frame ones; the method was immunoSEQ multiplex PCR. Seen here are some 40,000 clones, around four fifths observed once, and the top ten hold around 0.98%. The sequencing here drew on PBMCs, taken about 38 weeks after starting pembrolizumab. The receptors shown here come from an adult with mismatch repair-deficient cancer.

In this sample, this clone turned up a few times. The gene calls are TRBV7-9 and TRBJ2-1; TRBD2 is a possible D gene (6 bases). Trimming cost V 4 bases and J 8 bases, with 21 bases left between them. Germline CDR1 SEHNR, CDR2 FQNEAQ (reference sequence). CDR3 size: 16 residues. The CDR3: CASSSYGGGTVDEQFF. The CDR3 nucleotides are TGTGCCAGCAGCTCGTATGGGGGAGGAACGGTGGATGAGCAGTTCTTC.

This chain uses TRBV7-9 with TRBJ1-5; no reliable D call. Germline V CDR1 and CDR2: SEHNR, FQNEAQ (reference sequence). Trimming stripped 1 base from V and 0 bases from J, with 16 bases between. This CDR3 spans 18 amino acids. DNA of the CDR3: TGTGCCAGCAGCTTAGACTTGGGCAGATCCTATAGCAATCAGCCCCAGCATTTT. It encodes CASSLDLGRSYSNQPQHF.

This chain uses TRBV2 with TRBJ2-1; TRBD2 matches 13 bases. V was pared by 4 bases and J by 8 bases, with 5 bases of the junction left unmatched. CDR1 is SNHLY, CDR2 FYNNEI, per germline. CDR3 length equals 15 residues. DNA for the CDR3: TGTGCCAGCAGTGGACTAGCGGGAGGTCTCTATGAGCAGTTCTTC. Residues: CASSGLAGGLYEQFF.

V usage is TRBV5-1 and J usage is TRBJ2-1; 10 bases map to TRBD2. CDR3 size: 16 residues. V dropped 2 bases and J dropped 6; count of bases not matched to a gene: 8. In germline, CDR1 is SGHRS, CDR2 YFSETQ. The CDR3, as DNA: TGCGCCAGCAGCTTCTCCGGGACTAGCGAGGTCAATGAGCAGTTCTTC. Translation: CASSFSGTSEVNEQFF.

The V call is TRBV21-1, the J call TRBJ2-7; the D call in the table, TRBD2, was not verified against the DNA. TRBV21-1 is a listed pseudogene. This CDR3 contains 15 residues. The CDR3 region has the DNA TGTGCCAGCAGCACACCTAGCGGGAGGGAAGGCGAGCAGTACTTC. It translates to CASSTPSGREGEQYF.

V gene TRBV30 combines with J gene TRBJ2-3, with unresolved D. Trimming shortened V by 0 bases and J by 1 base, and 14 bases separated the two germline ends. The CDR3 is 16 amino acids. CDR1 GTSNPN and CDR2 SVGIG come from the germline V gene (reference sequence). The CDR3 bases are TGTGCCTGGAGTGTCTCGCGGCACCCCGGCACAGATACGCAGTATTTT. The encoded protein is CAWSVSRHPGTDTQYF.

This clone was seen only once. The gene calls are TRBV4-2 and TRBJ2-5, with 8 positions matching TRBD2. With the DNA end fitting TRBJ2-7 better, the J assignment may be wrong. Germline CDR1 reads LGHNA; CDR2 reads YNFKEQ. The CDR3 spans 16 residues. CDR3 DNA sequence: TGTGCCAGCAGCCAAGGGGTACTAGCGGACTCTGGCGAGCAGTACTTC. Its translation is CASSQGVLADSGEQYF.

DNA of the CDR3: TGTGCCAGCAGCTCTGGACTAGCGGGAGGGCCCGGGGAGCTGTTTTTT. Protein sequence: CASSSGLAGGPGELFF. The chain combines TRBV7-9 with TRBJ2-2; 15 bases are a match to TRBD2. The trim removed 4 bases at V and 6 bases at J, leaving 3 bases unmatched. This CDR3 spans 16 amino acids. CDR1 is SEHNR and CDR2 is FQNEAQ in the germline V gene (reference sequence). The entire variable domain, with the rest obtained from reference TRBV7-9 and TRBJ2-2, is as follows: DTGVSQNPRHKITKRGQNVTFRCDPISEHNRLYWYRQTLGQGPEFLTYFQNEAQLEKSRLLSDRFSAERPKGSFSTLEIQRTEQGDSAMYLCASSSGLAGGPGELFFGEGSRLTVL.

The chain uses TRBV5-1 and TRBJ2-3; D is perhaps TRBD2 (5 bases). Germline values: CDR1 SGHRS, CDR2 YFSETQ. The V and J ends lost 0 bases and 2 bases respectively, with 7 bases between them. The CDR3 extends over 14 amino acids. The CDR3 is CASSLGEFTDTQYF. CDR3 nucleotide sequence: TGCGCCAGCAGCTTGGGGGAGTTCACAGATACGCAGTATTTT.

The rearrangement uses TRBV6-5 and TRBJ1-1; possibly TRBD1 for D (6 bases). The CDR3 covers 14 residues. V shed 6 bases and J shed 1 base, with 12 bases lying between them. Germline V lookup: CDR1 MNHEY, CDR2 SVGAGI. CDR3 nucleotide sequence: TGTGCCAGCAGGACCGGGACAAGGAACACTGAAGCTTTCTTT. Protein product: CASRTGTRNTEAFF.

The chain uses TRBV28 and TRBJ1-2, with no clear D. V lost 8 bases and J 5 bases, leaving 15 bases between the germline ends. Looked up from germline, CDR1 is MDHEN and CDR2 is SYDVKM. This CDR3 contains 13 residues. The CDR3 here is CASLRVRDYGYTF. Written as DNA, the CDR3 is TGTGCCAGCCTGCGGGTGCGGGATTATGGCTACACCTTC.

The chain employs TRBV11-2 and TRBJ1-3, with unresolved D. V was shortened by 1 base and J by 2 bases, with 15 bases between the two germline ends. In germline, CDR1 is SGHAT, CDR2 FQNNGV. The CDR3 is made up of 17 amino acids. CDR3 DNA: TGTGCCAGCAGCTTAGTTGACGTCAGAGGGACTGGAAACACCATATATTTT. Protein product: CASSLVDVRGTGNTIYF.

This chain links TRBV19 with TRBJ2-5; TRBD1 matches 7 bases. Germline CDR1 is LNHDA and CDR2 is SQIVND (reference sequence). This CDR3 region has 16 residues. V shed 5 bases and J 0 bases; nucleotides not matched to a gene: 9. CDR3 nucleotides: TGTGCCAGTAGTTCCACAGGGGTGGAGTACCAAGAGACCCAGTACTTC. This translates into CASSSTGVEYQETQYF. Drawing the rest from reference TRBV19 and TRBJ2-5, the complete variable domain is DGGITQSPKYLFRKEGQNVTLSCEQNLNHDAMYWYRQDPGQGLRLIYYSQIVNDFQKGDIAEGYSVSREKKESFPLTVTSAQKNPTAFYLCASSSTGVEYQETQYFGPGTRLLVL.

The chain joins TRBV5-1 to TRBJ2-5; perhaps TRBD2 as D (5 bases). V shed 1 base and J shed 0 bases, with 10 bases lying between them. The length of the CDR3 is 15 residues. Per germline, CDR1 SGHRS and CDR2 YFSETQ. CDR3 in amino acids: CASSLNPGYQETQYF. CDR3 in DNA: TGCGCCAGCAGCTTGAATCCGGGGTACCAAGAGACCCAGTACTTC.

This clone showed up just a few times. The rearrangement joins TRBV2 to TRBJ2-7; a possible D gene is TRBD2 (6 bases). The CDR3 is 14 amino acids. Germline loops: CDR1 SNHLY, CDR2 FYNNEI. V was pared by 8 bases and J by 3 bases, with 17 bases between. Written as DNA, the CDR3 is TGTGCCAGCCGGTACGGGGGATCTTTCTACGAGCAGTACTTC. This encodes CASRYGGSFYEQYF.

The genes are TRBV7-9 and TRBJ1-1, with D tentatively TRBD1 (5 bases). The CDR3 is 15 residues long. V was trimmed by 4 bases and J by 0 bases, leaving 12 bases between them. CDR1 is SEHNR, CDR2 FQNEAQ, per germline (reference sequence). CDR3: CASSYSGIMNTEAFF. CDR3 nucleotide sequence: TGTGCCAGCAGCTATTCAGGGATAATGAACACTGAAGCTTTCTTT.

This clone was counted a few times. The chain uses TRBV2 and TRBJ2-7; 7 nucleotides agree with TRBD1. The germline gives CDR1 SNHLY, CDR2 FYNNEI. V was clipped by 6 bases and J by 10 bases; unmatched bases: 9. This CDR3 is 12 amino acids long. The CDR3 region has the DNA TGTGCCAGCAGGAGCCCTACAGGGGTCCAGTACTTC. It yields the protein CASRSPTGVQYF.